Given below is one T cell receptor beta chain in context. This clonotype was seen at least ten times. It has no known antigen specificity. Base qualities are missing; no much larger clone stands one base away. This sample was included in a study of identical twins (dated by TCRdb to 2016 to 2017). Looking at the study overall: TCR alpha and beta repertoires from monozygotic twins, unrelated adults of various ages and cord blood were deep-sequenced to test whether fetal clonotypes persist. Replicate twin experiments were performed at different times using different library preparation protocols to rule out contamination. Beyond this particular receptor, the publication reports: Recombination models systematically underestimated out-of-frame TCR alpha sharing in monozygotic twins but agreed with sharing between unrelated individuals. Because the same donors could not be followed over many years, the conclusions depended on cross-sectional statistical analysis. Fewer insertions were carried by abundant cord blood beta clonotypes; a weaker similar trend was observed in young adult naive repertoires, while no such trend was observed in memory repertoires. Compared with coincidental sharing between unrelated individuals, out-of-frame TCR alpha sequences shared between twins had an excess of sequences with low generation probability. A weaker excess of twin sharing was found in beta out-of-frame sequences because the signal-to-noise ratio was lowered by fewer shared sequences. Invariant T cells such as MAIT and iNKT could partly confound zero-insertion analyses, though diverse VJ usage argued against this for most clonotypes.

The library was built by means of 5' RACE. The data were produced on an Illumina HiSeq 2000. A universal primer binding site was added through template switching, and the final cDNA carried a unique molecular identifier so that TCR cDNA molecules could be counted accurately. First-strand cDNA for TCR alpha and beta chains was synthesized from specific primers in the conserved constant-segment region. Each cDNA library was double barcoded, with a SMART-Mk sample barcode plus Illumina barcodes, to control for contamination. Two successive PCR steps introduced TruSeq adapter sequences along with Illumina sample barcodes. TCR alpha and beta cDNA libraries were sequenced on the Illumina HiSeq platform with custom primers. As for the original processing: Unique molecular identifiers were extracted from raw reads with MiGEC, and CDR3 positions were determined with MiXCR. For each individual, recombination models were inferred using an EM algorithm with the repgenHMM and IGoR tools. Shared clonotypes were analyzed with the tcR package in R, and sharing was normalized by the product of cloneset sizes. To study raw recombination without the effects of thymic and clonal selection, out-of-frame nonproductive sequences were analyzed. TCRdb trimmed public reads at Q25 via fastp, called clones via MiXCR and kept in-frame beta chains. Rows with a matching CDR3 protein are joined into one entry that keeps the most common DNA and genes. V and J calls and clone size were set by TCRdb, not the authors. Across this sample there are nearly 650,000 distinct CDR3 sequences, with about 7.1% seen only once. The top ten clonotypes cover 1.6% of the sample.

All donors were healthy Caucasians. Three pairs of female monozygotic twins, all aged 18 to 29 years, made up the twin cohort. Peripheral blood mononuclear cells were the source from which RNA for the TCR libraries was isolated. CDR1 and CDR2 are drawn from the germline V gene: MDHEN, SYDVKM. The CDR3 numbers 17 residues from cysteine through phenylalanine. Of the read, only the CDR3 DNA is kept; its 51 bases are in frame from base 1. For this chain, trimming is 0 bases at the V end and 4 bases at the J end, and the number of junction bases without a gene match is 8. The same specimen was also included in a second study, on yellow fever vaccine responses in identical twins. The second investigation adds: According to the authors, the vaccine-induced T cell response in identical twins seemed to be partly convergent and partly specific to each individual. The study precisely tracked vaccine-responding T cell clones in identical twins.

In this chain, TRBV28 is recombined with TRBJ2-1; the central 8 bases match TRBD1. Sequenced input: PBMCs. This TCR was recovered from a woman aged 18-30 years in good health. The DNA is TGTGCCAGCAGTTTATGGCAGGGGGACAGGAGATACAATGAGCAGTTCTTC. The encoded protein is CASSLWQGDRRYNEQFF.